This T cell receptor beta chain was sequenced in a study of T cells after yellow fever vaccination. The germline V gene encodes CDR1 SEHNR and CDR2 FQNEAQ (reference sequence). CDR3 length: 16 residues. The V gene end was trimmed by 4 bases and the J gene end by 4 bases; junction bases not matched to a gene: 13. TCRdb itself ran the 5' RACE reads through MiXCR, one entry per CDR3 protein. The sample has tens of thousands of distinct CDR3 sequences; about 6.6% are singletons. Study-wide results and limits: Among all clonotypes, a small share was observed in both CD4 and CD8 compartments. Abundant clonotypes from the bulk population could get into FACS-sorted repertoires as contaminants.

This clonotype was detected a few times. This clonotype originated in a man aged 18-30 years who received the YFV17D yellow fever vaccine. The sample here was CD8+ T cells not binding an NS4B(214-222) dextramer, sorted from PBMCs, taken 45 days after the first yellow fever vaccination. The rearrangement links TRBV7-9 to TRBJ2-7, with 7 nucleotides matching TRBD1. The CDR3 spells CASSSPVAGTDYEQYF. CDR3 in DNA: TGTGCCAGCAGCTCCCCCGTAGCAGGGACAGATTACGAGCAGTACTTC.